This passage covers 8 T cell receptor beta chains from one sample sequenced in a study of CD8 T cells in Susac syndrome. A quantity of about 0.5 to 1 ug RNA underwent reverse transcription using random hexamers. TCRdb re-called the immunoSEQ multiplex PCR reads with MiXCR, one entry per CDR3 protein. The table records around 120,000 distinct CDR3 sequences, 90% to 95% of them present only once. Sequencing was performed on CD4+ T cells from PBMCs. These receptors came from a human donor with multiple sclerosis.

The chain has TRBV4-2 and TRBJ2-5; TRBD2 aligns across 10 bases. V lost 4 bases to trimming and J lost 3 bases; unmatched junction nucleotides: 2. Germline loops: CDR1 LGHNA, CDR2 YNFKEQ. The CDR3 is made up of 14 amino acids. DNA of the CDR3: TGTGCCAGCAGCCCAGGACTAGCGGAAGAGACCCAGTACTTC. Translation: CASSPGLAEETQYF.

This chain uses TRBV6-5 with TRBJ1-2, with 9 positions matching TRBD1. J gave up 4 bases and V 0 bases, and 9 bases lay outside the gene matches. CDR1 and CDR2 from the germline V gene are MNHEY and SVGAGI. The CDR3 runs to 17 residues. The CDR3 coding sequence is TGTGCCAGCAGTTACTCGATCGTGGGACAGGGAGGCTATGGCTACACCTTC. Residues: CASSYSIVGQGGYGYTF.

The V gene is TRBV7-2, the J gene TRBJ2-5, with D unclear. V was shortened by 5 bases and J by 7 bases, with 8 bases between the two germline ends. The CDR3 totals 11 residues. Germline V CDR1 and CDR2: SGHTA, FQGNSA. CDR3 nucleotides: TGTGCCAGCAGCCCGCTTGGGACCCAGTACTTC. Translating gives CASSPLGTQYF.

J is TRBJ1-2 and V is TRBV18; D call uncertain. V was clipped by 1 base and J by 0 bases, with 9 bases between them. Germline lookup yields CDR1 KGHSH and CDR2 LQKENI. The CDR3 runs to 15 residues. The CDR3 reads CASSPQDGANYGYTF. Here the CDR3 DNA reads TGTGCCAGCTCACCACAAGACGGAGCTAACTATGGCTACACCTTC.

The V and J genes are TRBV12-3 or TRBV12-4 and TRBJ1-4, with a tentative D call TRBD1 (6 bases). The CDR3 is 17 amino acids. Trimming removed 1 base from V and 8 bases from J, with 20 bases in between. CDR3 amino acids: CASSLDRGTQLREKLFF. The DNA for the CDR3 is TGTGCCAGCAGTTTAGATAGGGGGACCCAACTAAGGGAAAAACTGTTTTTT.

The chain carries TRBV7-2 and TRBJ2-3; D uncertain. Trimming left V 1 base short and J 13 bases short, with 18 bases between. CDR3 size: 14 residues. Germline values: CDR1 SGHTA, CDR2 FQGNSA. The CDR3 is CASSLDTGQTEEYF. Here the CDR3 DNA reads TGTGCCAGCAGCTTAGACACCGGCCAGACCGAGGAGTATTTT.

This sequence joins TRBV12-3 or TRBV12-4 and TRBJ1-2; D unclear. The CDR3 covers 13 residues. The V gene lost 2 bases and the J gene lost 4 bases, with 8 bases spanning the gap. CDR3 DNA sequence: TGTGCCAGCAGTTTACCCCCGGTCTATGGCTACACCTTC. This codes for CASSLPPVYGYTF.

The chain has TRBV7-2 and TRBJ2-7; D is unresolved. The V end was cut by 5 bases, the J end by 5 bases, with 7 bases between. The CDR3 loop spans 11 amino acids. From germline, CDR1 is SGHTA and CDR2 FQGNSA. CDR3 in DNA: TGTGCCAGCAGCCCCGGCCACGAGCAGTACTTC. Protein product: CASSPGHEQYF.